The 9 T cell receptor beta chains given below trace back to one sample, sequenced in a study of shared clonotypes between healthy human individuals. Sequencing was performed with immunoSEQ multiplex PCR; in TCRdb, only in-frame clones are kept and a portion is missing. The sample lists approximately 500,000 clones; 90% to 97% were seen once. Sequencing used naive CD4+ T cells sorted from blood. Described subset: CD45RA+ positively selected. The source of these receptors is a woman aged 30 to 39 in good health.

The chain couples TRBV7-2 to TRBJ2-5; TRBD1 is a possible D gene (6 bases). The J call is uncertain, as TRBJ2-7 better fits the DNA end. Germline V lookup: CDR1 SGHTA, CDR2 FQGNSA. The CDR3 consists of 13 residues. The CDR3 DNA is TGTGCCAGCAGCTCAAACCAGGGGTACGAGCAGTACTTC. Translation gives CASSSNQGYEQYF.

This chain joins TRBV5-1 and TRBJ1-1, with D possibly TRBD1 on 6 matching bases. The V end lost 4 bases, the J end lost 4 bases, and 11 bases lay between the germline ends. The germline V gene has CDR1 SGHRS and CDR2 YFSETQ. The CDR3 runs 13 residues. DNA of the CDR3: TGCGCCAGCAGCCCAGGGGTCCCCACTGAAGCTTTCTTT. It encodes CASSPGVPTEAFF.

The V gene is TRBV5-1, the J gene TRBJ2-7; 7 nucleotides match TRBD2. Germline CDR1 SGHRS, CDR2 YFSETQ. The CDR3 runs to 16 residues. The ends lost 0 bases at V and 2 bases at J; junction bases unmatched: 8. The CDR3 loop is CASSLARGRVPYEQYF. In DNA, the CDR3 is TGCGCCAGCAGCTTGGCCCGCGGGAGAGTGCCCTACGAGCAGTACTTC.

In regard to this clone: The sample holds other DNA sequences that translate to the same CDR3. CDR3 sequence (DNA): TGCGCCAGCAGCTTGGATGGGACAGGGCCCTACGAGCAGTACTTC. Protein: CASSLDGTGPYEQYF. The rearrangement joins TRBV5-1 to TRBJ2-7, with 9 bases that match TRBD1. The CDR3 loop spans 15 amino acids. Germline assignment: CDR1 SGHRS and CDR2 YFSETQ. The V and J ends lost 0 bases and 2 bases, in that order; junction bases with no gene match: 3.

The chain combines TRBV7-9 with TRBJ2-5; the match to TRBD1 covers 8 bases. The J call may be in error: the DNA end matches TRBJ2-7 better. The CDR3 is 12 amino acids. Germline CDR1 reads SEHNR; CDR2 reads FQNEAQ (reference sequence). CDR3 sequence (DNA): TGTGCCAGCAGGCCGGACAGGGCCGAGCAGTACTTC. Translated: CASRPDRAEQYF.

The chain uses TRBV7-9 and TRBJ2-3, with 7 bases aligning to TRBD1. Germline CDR1 reads SEHNR; CDR2 reads FQNEAQ (reference sequence). The CDR3 length is 15 residues. Losses at the gene ends were 7 bases for V and 0 bases for J; bases not matched to a gene: 7. This chain's CDR3 is CASTLGQTSTDTQYF. CDR3 sequence (DNA): TGTGCCAGCACCCTGGGACAGACAAGCACAGATACGCAGTATTTT.

The gene calls are TRBV27 and TRBJ2-1; D may match TRBD1 or TRBD2 (5 bases each). The CDR3 contains 16 residues. Germline loops: CDR1 MNHEY, CDR2 SMNVEV (reference sequence). Trimming cost V 3 bases and J 6 bases, with 18 bases left between them. The CDR3 sequence: CASSFMGQGEGNEQFF. For the CDR3, the DNA is TGTGCCAGCAGTTTTATGGGGCAGGGCGAGGGCAATGAGCAGTTCTTC.

V gene TRBV5-1 combines with J gene TRBJ2-5; possibly TRBD2 for D (5 bases). V was clipped by 4 bases and J by 5 bases, with 18 bases between them. CDR3 size: 15 residues. Germline CDR1 and CDR2: SGHRS and YFSETQ. CDR3: CASSTGSRGAETQYF. The CDR3 nucleotides are TGCGCCAGCAGCACGGGCAGTCGGGGTGCGGAGACCCAGTACTTC.

This sequence joins TRBV4-1 and TRBJ2-7; D is unresolved. In germline, CDR1 is MGHRA, CDR2 YSYEKL. The ends were cut back, 2 bases at V and 6 bases at J, with 17 bases in the middle. The CDR3 has 15 residues. CDR3 sequence reads: CASSQYSSASVEQYF. The CDR3 DNA reads TGCGCCAGCAGCCAATACTCCAGTGCCTCCGTCGAGCAGTACTTC.